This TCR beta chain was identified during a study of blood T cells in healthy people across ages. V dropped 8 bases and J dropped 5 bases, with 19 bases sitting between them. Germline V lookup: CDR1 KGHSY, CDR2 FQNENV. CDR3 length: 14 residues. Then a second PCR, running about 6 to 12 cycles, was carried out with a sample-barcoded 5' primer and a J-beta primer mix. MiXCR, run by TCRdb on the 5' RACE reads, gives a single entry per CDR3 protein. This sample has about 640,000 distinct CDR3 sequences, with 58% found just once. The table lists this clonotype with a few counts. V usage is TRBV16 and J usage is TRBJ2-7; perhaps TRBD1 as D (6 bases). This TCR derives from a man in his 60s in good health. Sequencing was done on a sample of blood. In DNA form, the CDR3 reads TGTGCCAGCCGGGGACACACCTCTGTGGACGAGCAGTACTTC. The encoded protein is CASRGHTSVDEQYF.